These 7 T cell receptor beta chains came from one sample sequenced in a study of cytomegalovirus exposure and HLA in healthy donors. This PCR relied on a set of 60 Vbeta primers and 13 Jbeta primers. Assay used: immunoSEQ multiplex PCR; TCRdb lists only in-frame clones, some missing. The sample table includes roughly 120,000 clones. Input material: PBMCs. The receptors shown here come from a man in his forties in good health and CMV-seronegative.

This sequence joins TRBV4-1 and TRBJ2-7; 7 bases align to TRBD2. Germline lookup yields CDR1 MGHRA and CDR2 YSYEKL. This CDR3 has 14 residues. The J segment lost 3 bases and the V segment lost 4 bases, leaving 6 bases of the junction unmatched. The CDR3 DNA reads as TGCGCCAGCAGCCCAACTAGCGCTTACTACGAGCAGTACTTC. This codes for CASSPTSAYYEQYF.

V is TRBV5-6 and J is TRBJ1-5; TRBD1 matches at 7 bases. The trim removed 7 bases at V and 2 bases at J, leaving 3 bases unmatched. Per germline, CDR1 SGHDT and CDR2 YYEEEE. CDR3 length: 13 residues. CDR3 in amino acids: CASATGGNQPQHF. The CDR3 bases are TGTGCCAGCGCTACAGGGGGCAATCAGCCCCAGCATTTT.

This rearrangement joins TRBV11-2 to TRBJ1-1; D gene ambiguous. Trimming removed 5 bases at V and 5 bases at J, with 15 bases between. The CDR3 extends over 14 amino acids. Germline V lookup: CDR1 SGHAT, CDR2 FQNNGV. The CDR3 nucleotides read TGTGCCAGCAGCCCCAGCAGGATTGGGACTGAAGCTTTCTTT. Translated: CASSPSRIGTEAFF.

This rearrangement joins TRBV30 to TRBJ1-5; D is unresolved. CDR1 is GTSNPN, CDR2 SVGIG, per germline (reference sequence). This CDR3 spans 14 amino acids. Trimming took 5 bases from V and 3 from J, leaving 14 bases between them. CDR3 DNA: TGTGCCTGGCGCACTGGACGGGACAATCAGCCCCAGCATTTT. It encodes CAWRTGRDNQPQHF.

The chain links TRBV6-4 to TRBJ2-7; TRBD2 aligns across 7 bases. The trim removed 3 bases at V and 7 bases at J, leaving 15 bases unmatched. Germline CDR1 is MRHNA and CDR2 is SNTAGT. The CDR3 spans 16 residues. CDR3 region: CASSDGAGRGFNEQYF. For the CDR3, the DNA is TGTGCCAGCAGTGATGGAGCGGGACGTGGTTTTAATGAGCAGTACTTC.

The rearrangement links TRBV27 to TRBJ1-1, with 12 bases lining up with TRBD1. V lost 6 bases, J lost 5 bases, and 25 bases stayed unmatched. The CDR3 consists of 21 residues. Germline values: CDR1 MNHEY, CDR2 SMNVEV (reference sequence). The CDR3 DNA reads as TGTGCCAGCAGCTCCGCCCCATTAATTTACTGGGACAGGGGGCTAAGAACTGAAGCTTTCTTT. As protein: CASSSAPLIYWDRGLRTEAFF.

V and J are TRBV6-1 and TRBJ2-3; D is perhaps TRBD2 (6 bases). The germline gives CDR1 MNHNS, CDR2 SASEGT. This CDR3 contains 15 residues. V lost 4 bases and J 1 base, leaving 12 bases between the germline ends. The CDR3 DNA reads TGTGCCAGCAGTGGAGGCGGGGCTGGCACAGATACGCAGTATTTT. Translation: CASSGGGAGTDTQYF.